Presented here are 20 T cell receptor beta chains from one specimen sequenced in a study of esophageal squamous cell carcinoma under preoperative chemotherapy. Each CDR3 protein gets one entry after TCRdb re-called the PCR reads with MiXCR. The sample has 10,000 to 15,000 distinct CDR3 sequences; roughly half are singletons. Specified time point: before preoperative PTX-NDP chemotherapy. This specimen was acquired from a patient given preoperative chemotherapy. The receptors derive from a human donor with esophageal squamous cell carcinoma. The donor label of this sample is uncertain.

The chain recombines TRBV6-4 with TRBJ2-1, with D possibly being TRBD2 (6 bases). V was pared by 4 bases and J by 6 bases, with 16 bases between. The CDR3 extends over 15 amino acids. The V gene's germline CDR1 is MRHNA and CDR2 SNTAGT. CDR3 in amino acids: CASSVGASEVNEQFF. In DNA, the CDR3 is TGTGCCAGCAGTGTAGGGGCTAGCGAGGTCAATGAGCAGTTCTTC.

CDR3 coding DNA: TGTGCCAGCAGTCTTCGGCAGGGGACGAACACCGGGGCGCAGTATTTT. It yields the protein CASSLRQGTNTGAQYF. This chain uses TRBV6-1 with TRBJ2-3, with a tentative D call TRBD1 (6 bases). This CDR3 is built from 16 residues. CDR1 is MNHNS, CDR2 SASEGT, per germline. Trimming took 5 bases from V and 10 from J, leaving 25 bases between them.

Points on this clonotype: An end of the junction differs from the germline gene, which may be a read error. The V call is TRBV6-1, the J call TRBJ2-1; 12 positions agree with TRBD2. Germline V lookup: CDR1 MNHNS, CDR2 SASEGT. The length of the CDR3 is 16 residues. CDR3 amino acids: CASRETSGGSTGELYF. CDR3 coding DNA: TGTGCCAGCAGGGAAACTAGCGGGGGGAGCACAGGGGAGCTGTATTTT.

V usage is TRBV11-2 and J usage is TRBJ2-4; either TRBD1 or TRBD2 may supply D (6 bases each). Germline V gene data show CDR1 as SGHAT and CDR2 as FQNNGV. The V gene lost 5 bases and the J gene lost 1 base, with 12 bases spanning the gap. The CDR3 has 15 residues. The CDR3 reads CASSRQAGAKNIQYF. In DNA form, the CDR3 reads TGTGCCAGCAGCCGACAGGCGGGGGCCAAAAACATTCAGTACTTC. The variable domain in full, with the rest retrieved from reference TRBV11-2 and TRBJ2-4, is EAGVAQSPRYKIIEKRQSVAFWCNPISGHATLYWYQQILGQGPKLLIQFQNNGVVDDSQLPKDRFSAERLKGVDSTLKIQPAKLEDSAVYLCASSRQAGAKNIQYFGAGTRLSVL.

Comment on this clonotype: One end of the junction fails to match germline, which may point to a read error. The chain couples TRBV6-1 to TRBJ2-3, with unresolved D. The germline gives CDR1 MNHNS, CDR2 SASEGT. The CDR3 is made up of 15 amino acids. CDR3 nucleotides: TGTGCCAGCAGCCACGAGCAGGCGAACACAGAGACGCAGTATTTT. This translates into CASSHEQANTETQYF.

This clonotype was seen a few times. The rearrangement uses TRBV10-2 and TRBJ2-7, with no clear D. The V and J ends lost 6 bases and 2 bases respectively, with 14 bases between them. Looked up from germline, CDR1 is WSHSY and CDR2 is SAAADI. The CDR3 extends over 14 amino acids. The CDR3 sequence is CASRAQTAPYEQYF. In DNA form, the CDR3 reads TGCGCCAGCAGGGCACAAACAGCCCCCTACGAGCAGTACTTC.

This sequence joins TRBV12-3 or TRBV12-4 and TRBJ2-1; 12 bases are a match to TRBD2. CDR3 length: 18 residues. V lost 3 bases to trimming and J lost 0 bases; unmatched junction nucleotides: 6. Written as DNA, the CDR3 is TGTGCCAGCAGTTTCCGGCTAGCGGGAGGGAGCTCCTACAATGAGCAGTTCTTC. This encodes CASSFRLAGGSSYNEQFF.

This clonotype has more than one count but fewer than ten. The rearrangement joins TRBV7-6 to TRBJ2-1; 13 bases align to TRBD2. This CDR3 region has 15 residues. V was clipped by 3 bases and J by 6 bases; unmatched bases: 2. Per germline, CDR1 SGHVS and CDR2 FNYEAQ. The DNA of the CDR3 is TGTGCCAGCAGCTTGGGACTAGCGGGGATCAATGAGCAGTTCTTC. As protein: CASSLGLAGINEQFF.

This chain uses TRBV7-8 with TRBJ2-1, with 10 bases fitting TRBD2. This CDR3 region has 18 residues. V shed 2 bases, J shed 5 bases, and the junction held 12 bases outside the gene matches. The germline gives CDR1 SGHVS, CDR2 FQNEAQ. The CDR3 nucleotides read TGTGCCAGCAGCTTAACCCCGGGACTAGCGTTTTCAAACAATGAGCAGTTCTTC. Translating it yields CASSLTPGLAFSNNEQFF.

By frequency in the sample, this clonotype is large (0.1 to 1%). The chain combines TRBV7-2 with TRBJ2-1; a possible D gene is TRBD1 (5 bases). Trimming removed 3 bases at V and 6 bases at J, with 15 bases between. Germline CDR1 and CDR2: SGHTA and FQGNSA. The CDR3 is 15 residues long. CDR3 nucleotide sequence: TGTGCCAGCAGCTTTGCATACCCGCAGGGCAATGAGCAGTTCTTC. It translates to CASSFAYPQGNEQFF.

In its sample, this clonotype ranks as medium-sized. Just one base apart from a much larger clone, this may be a read error. This chain connects TRBV6-1 to TRBJ2-1; 7 nucleotides align to TRBD2. The end of the DNA aligns better with TRBJ2-7, so the J call may be wrong. Germline values: CDR1 MNHNS, CDR2 SASEGT. The CDR3 totals 16 residues. The chain's CDR3 is CASSESSGGLYNEQYF. In DNA, the CDR3 is TGTGCCAGCAGTGAATCTTCGGGGGGACTATACAATGAGCAGTACTTC.

This clonotype was seen more than once but under ten times. The V and J genes are TRBV6-1 and TRBJ1-1; 7 bases line up with TRBD1. The CDR3 is 13 amino acids. Germline V CDR1 and CDR2: MNHNS, SASEGT. Trimming took 5 bases from V and 6 from J; bases not matched to a gene: 6. The CDR3 DNA follows: TGTGCCAGCAGTCCCCAGGGGGGCTCTGAAGCTTTCTTT. This encodes CASSPQGGSEAFF.

V usage is TRBV12-3 or TRBV12-4 and J usage is TRBJ2-4; 10 bases map to TRBD2. The last part of the DNA fits TRBJ2-7 better; the J call may be wrong. The CDR3 is 17 amino acids. CDR3 nucleotides: TGTGCCAGCAGTCATTTCCTAGCGGGAGCACGCTCCTACGAGCAGTACTTC. This sequence encodes CASSHFLAGARSYEQYF.

The rearrangement joins TRBV6-1 to TRBJ2-3; no firm D call. The V gene's germline CDR1 is MNHNS and CDR2 SASEGT. The CDR3 runs to 14 residues. Trimming cost V 3 bases and J 10 bases, with 17 bases left between them. Here the CDR3 DNA reads TGTGCCAGCAGTGAGGGTGTGAGCACCGGTGCGCAGTATTTT. This codes for CASSEGVSTGAQYF.

On this clonotype: The junction departs from the called germline gene at one end, perhaps through a read error. The rearrangement joins TRBV6-1 to TRBJ2-3; 8 bases agree with TRBD2. This CDR3 is built from 15 residues. The germline V gene encodes CDR1 MNHNS and CDR2 SASEGT. The CDR3 loop reads CARSEGTSGADTQYF. The CDR3 DNA is TGTGCCAGGAGTGAAGGGACTAGTGGGGCAGATACGCAGTATTTT.

This clonotype qualifies as medium-sized (0.01 to 0.1%). V gene TRBV6-5 combines with J gene TRBJ2-3, with 7 bases aligning to TRBD1. After removal of 2 bases from V and 2 bases from J, the junction contained 7 bases not matched to a gene. The germline gives CDR1 MNHEY, CDR2 SVGAGI. The CDR3 is 16 amino acids. Written as DNA, the CDR3 is TGTGCCAGCAGTTACAGACCGGGACAGCCCACAGATACGCAGTATTTT. It translates to CASSYRPGQPTDTQYF.

The V and J genes are TRBV6-1 and TRBJ2-1, with TRBD2 matching 8 bases. CDR1 and CDR2 from the germline V gene are MNHNS and SASEGT. This CDR3 contains 14 residues. J lost 6 bases, V lost 3 bases, and 4 bases had no gene match. In DNA, the CDR3 is TGTGCCAGCAGTGAGGGGACTAGTGTCAATGAGCAGTTCTTC. As protein: CASSEGTSVNEQFF.

Comments on this clonotype: One junction end does not reproduce the germline sequence, and a read error may be involved. This chain joins TRBV6-1 and TRBJ2-1; D gene unclear. CDR1 and CDR2 from the germline V gene are MNHNS and SASEGT. The CDR3 spans 12 residues. CDR3 residues: CARCVSNNEQYF. CDR3 bases: TGTGCCAGGTGTGTGAGCAACAATGAGCAGTATTTC.

Remarks on this clonotype: Likely a read error: the CDR3 ends without its conserved phenylalanine or tryptophan. It is unclear where the CDR3 begins or ends on the DNA, so no DNA is shown, and the CDR3 is as TCRdb lists it. The chain joins TRBV16 to TRBJ2-3; the table names TRBD1, a call not compared with the DNA. With termini counted, the CDR3 has 8 amino acids. Germline V lookup: CDR1 KGHSY, CDR2 FQNENV. The CDR3 reads CGDRVLLC.

Only a few counts were recorded for this clonotype. The chain has TRBV6-5 and TRBJ1-1; D is uncertain. Germline CDR1 is MNHEY and CDR2 is SVGAGI. The CDR3 is 13 residues long. Trimming took off 0 bases at V and 7 bases at J, with 9 bases between the two ends. This CDR3 is CASSYSEGGEAFF. CDR3 nucleotides: TGTGCCAGCAGTTACTCGGAGGGAGGTGAAGCTTTCTTT.